The next 23 T cell receptor beta chains were all read from a single sample in a study of cytomegalovirus exposure and HLA in healthy donors. The PCR made use of 60 Vbeta and 13 Jbeta primers. Using immunoSEQ multiplex PCR, the repertoire was profiled, and TCRdb retains in-frame clones only, with some absent. The table includes 60,000 to 70,000 clones, around four fifths detected once. The sample was PBMCs. The receptors originated from a male donor in good health and CMV-seropositive.

The chain uses TRBV15 and TRBJ2-7, with 11 positions matching TRBD1. With 3 bases clipped from V and 4 bases from J, the junction kept 8 bases outside the gene matches. CDR3 size: 16 residues. Germline V gives CDR1 LNHNV, CDR2 YYDKDF (reference sequence). The CDR3 is CATSRAGTGGRYEQYF. The DNA of the CDR3 is TGTGCCACCAGCAGGGCTGGGACAGGGGGACGGTACGAGCAGTACTTC.

The chain employs TRBV19 and TRBJ1-2; 8 bases line up with TRBD1. The CDR3 totals 13 residues. V gave up 7 bases and J gave up 8 bases; unmatched junction bases: 9. Germline V gene sequence: CDR1 LNHDA, CDR2 SQIVND (reference sequence). The CDR3 region has the DNA TGTGCCAGTAAACCAGGGGGCATGGGAGGCTACACCTTC. Translation gives CASKPGGMGGYTF.

The rearrangement joins TRBV30 to TRBJ1-1; perhaps TRBD1 as D (6 bases). V gave up 5 bases and J gave up 1 base, with 11 bases separating them. CDR1 and CDR2 from the germline V gene are GTSNPN and SVGIG (reference sequence). The CDR3 runs to 13 residues. CDR3: CAWQYRENTEAFF. CDR3 in DNA: TGTGCCTGGCAATACAGGGAGAACACTGAAGCTTTCTTT.

The V and J genes are TRBV4-1 and TRBJ1-6; 10 nucleotides match TRBD1. The CDR3 has 16 residues. The V and J ends lost 4 bases and 6 bases, in that order; junction bases with no gene match: 6. The germline V gene has CDR1 MGHRA and CDR2 YSYEKL. The CDR3 sequence is CASSRGTGERNSPLHF. CDR3 in DNA: TGCGCCAGCAGCCGAGGGACAGGGGAGCGTAATTCACCCCTCCACTTT.

This rearrangement joins TRBV4-2 to TRBJ1-1; TRBD1 aligns across 8 bases. This CDR3 is built from 15 residues. With 0 bases clipped from V and 7 bases from J, the junction kept 7 bases outside the gene matches. Germline CDR1 is LGHNA and CDR2 is YNFKEQ. The CDR3 region is CASSQDRGTGLEAFF. CDR3 nucleotide sequence: TGTGCCAGCAGCCAAGACCGAGGGACAGGTCTTGAAGCTTTCTTT.

The genes are TRBV7-6 and TRBJ2-1; TRBD2 might be the D (6 bases). The CDR3 is 17 residues long. V lost 5 bases, J lost 7 bases, and 24 bases lay in between. In germline, CDR1 is SGHVS, CDR2 FNYEAQ. CDR3 residues: CASSPTSRGVWKNEQFF. In nucleotides, the CDR3 is TGTGCCAGCAGCCCCACGTCCCGCGGGGTTTGGAAGAATGAGCAGTTCTTC.

This chain uses TRBV6-6 with TRBJ1-1, with D perhaps TRBD1 (6 bases). This CDR3 has 16 residues. Germline loops: CDR1 MNHNY, CDR2 SVGAGI (reference sequence). Trimming cost V 2 bases and J 0 bases, with 13 bases left between them. The CDR3 loop is CASSYPPGTMNTEAFF. The DNA for the CDR3 is TGTGCCAGCAGTTACCCGCCCGGGACAATGAACACTGAAGCTTTCTTT.

The chain joins TRBV7-2 to TRBJ2-3; D ambiguous. CDR3 length: 12 residues. V lost 4 bases, J lost 5 bases, and 7 bases lay in between. CDR1 SGHTA and CDR2 FQGNSA come from the germline V gene. CDR3 DNA: TGTGCCAGCAGCTCCATCGGAGATACGCAGTATTTT. Translation: CASSSIGDTQYF. Full variable domain (outside the CDR3, taken from reference TRBV7-2 and TRBJ2-3): GAGVSQSPSNKVTEKGKDVELRCDPISGHTALYWYRQSLGQGLEFLIYFQGNSAPDKSGLPSDRFSAERTGGSVSTLTIQRTQQEDSAVYLCASSSIGDTQYFGPGTRLTVL.

This clone was recorded only once. The J gene is TRBJ1-4, the V gene TRBV5-1; 12 positions agree with TRBD1. J was trimmed by 6 bases and V by 4 bases; bases with no gene match: 7. The CDR3 totals 16 residues. The germline CDR1 and CDR2 sequences are SGHRS and YFSETQ. CDR3 sequence: CASSNGTGGFYEKLFF. In nucleotides, the CDR3 is TGCGCCAGCAGCAACGGGACAGGGGGCTTTTATGAAAAACTGTTTTTT.

The J gene is TRBJ2-1, the V gene TRBV4-3; weak D call: TRBD1 (6 bases). With 4 bases removed from V and 6 bases from J, the gap between germline ends came to 16 bases. The CDR3 runs 15 residues. Germline CDR1 is LGHNA and CDR2 is YSLEER. CDR3 DNA sequence: TGCGCCAGCAGCCCCGGTCAGGGGTATCCCAATGAGCAGTTCTTC. Its protein product is CASSPGQGYPNEQFF.

This chain uses TRBV11-3 with TRBJ2-3; 8 bases map to TRBD1. This CDR3 contains 17 residues. V gave up 1 base and J gave up 4 bases; unmatched junction bases: 10. Germline CDR1 and CDR2: SGHNT and YENEEA. CDR3 amino acids: CASSLGVGQGVADTQYF. Written as DNA, the CDR3 is TGTGCCAGCAGCTTAGGGGTTGGACAGGGAGTCGCAGATACGCAGTATTTT.

This CDR3 is CASSVAPGQHNEQFF. The DNA of the CDR3 is TGTGCCAGCAGCGTAGCCCCGGGACAGCACAATGAGCAGTTCTTC. The chain recombines TRBV9 with TRBJ2-1; 7 bases align to TRBD1. The V gene end was trimmed by 0 bases and the J gene end by 5 bases; junction bases not matched to a gene: 5. Germline V gene sequence: CDR1 SGDLS, CDR2 YYNGEE. CDR3 length: 15 residues.

The chain recombines TRBV7-9 with TRBJ2-7; 7 nucleotides line up with TRBD1. J was trimmed by 4 bases and V by 3 bases; bases with no gene match: 3. This CDR3 region has 13 residues. Germline V gives CDR1 SEHNR, CDR2 FQNEAQ (reference sequence). The CDR3 sequence: CASSLGQKYEQYF. The CDR3 DNA reads as TGTGCCAGCAGCTTGGGACAGAAATACGAGCAGTACTTC.

V usage is TRBV5-6 and J usage is TRBJ1-2, with D maybe TRBD1 (6 bases). Between the trimmed V and J ends, which lost 3 bases and 5 bases, there was a span of 8 bases. Looked up from germline, CDR1 is SGHDT and CDR2 is YYEEEE. The CDR3 has 12 amino acids. CDR3 in amino acids: CASSSGTYGYTF. The CDR3 DNA sequence: TGTGCCAGCAGCTCCGGGACATATGGCTACACCTTC.

J is TRBJ1-2 and V is TRBV4-3; D is possibly TRBD1 (6 bases). Germline loops: CDR1 LGHNA, CDR2 YSLEER. Trimming took 3 bases from V and 4 from J, leaving 15 bases between them. The CDR3 loop spans 15 amino acids. CDR3 loop: CASSQVEGGSYGYTF. The CDR3 bases are TGCGCCAGCAGCCAGGTTGAGGGGGGGTCCTATGGCTACACCTTC.

V usage is TRBV5-6 and J usage is TRBJ1-1; TRBD1 matches at 7 bases. The germline CDR1 and CDR2 sequences are SGHDT and YYEEEE. The CDR3 runs to 12 residues. The V and J ends lost 4 bases and 8 bases, in that order; junction bases with no gene match: 5. The CDR3 sequence: CASSQQGREAFF. DNA for the CDR3: TGTGCCAGCAGCCAACAGGGGAGGGAAGCTTTCTTT.

The genes are TRBV4-2 and TRBJ1-1; TRBD1 aligns across 7 bases. The CDR3 covers 18 residues. Germline loops: CDR1 LGHNA, CDR2 YNFKEQ. Unmatched junction bases numbered 18, after V lost 6 bases and J lost 2 bases. The CDR3 DNA reads TGTGCCAGCAGTCCCCACAGGGGAGCAATGAATAGAAACACTGAAGCTTTCTTT. Amino acids: CASSPHRGAMNRNTEAFF.

The V and J genes are TRBV7-6 and TRBJ2-5; TRBD2 aligns across 10 bases. The CDR3 has 16 amino acids. V shed 5 bases, J shed 4 bases, and the junction held 10 bases outside the gene matches. In germline, CDR1 is SGHVS, CDR2 FNYEAQ. In DNA form, the CDR3 reads TGTGCCAGCAGCCCCCTCCTAGCGGGGGTTGGAGAGACCCAGTACTTC. Translated, it gives CASSPLLAGVGETQYF. Variable domain in full (rest from reference TRBV7-6 and TRBJ2-5): GAGVSQSPRYKVTKRGQDVALRCDPISGHVSLYWYRQALGQGPEFLTYFNYEAQQDKSGLPNDRFSAERPEGSISTLTIQRTEQRDSAMYRCASSPLLAGVGETQYFGPGTRLLVL.

This clone was counted a single time. The chain is built from TRBV7-9 and TRBJ2-7; maybe TRBD2 (6 bases). V lost 1 base and J 7 bases, leaving 20 bases between the germline ends. Germline loops: CDR1 SEHNR, CDR2 FQNEAQ (reference sequence). The CDR3 runs to 16 residues. Here the CDR3 DNA reads TGTGCCAGCAGCTTAGTCGCGGGAAGGGCTGTTGGAGAGCAGTACTTC. Residues: CASSLVAGRAVGEQYF.

The chain combines TRBV6-6 with TRBJ1-3; D is uncertain. Germline CDR1 reads MNHNY; CDR2 reads SVGAGI (reference sequence). CDR3 length: 13 residues. V lost 6 bases, J lost 3 bases, and 9 bases lay in between. The CDR3 bases are TGTGCCAGCAGCCTAGAGAGTGGAAACACCATATATTTT. It codes for CASSLESGNTIYF.

This rearrangement joins TRBV6-1 to TRBJ1-1, with D perhaps TRBD1 (5 bases). V lost 2 bases, J lost 3 bases, and 13 bases lay in between. The CDR3 spans 15 residues. CDR1 MNHNS and CDR2 SASEGT come from the germline V gene. CDR3 loop: CASSESSLGDTEAFF. CDR3 bases: TGTGCCAGCAGTGAATCCTCCCTAGGGGACACTGAAGCTTTCTTT.

J is TRBJ2-2 and V is TRBV7-9; tentatively, D is TRBD1 (5 bases). The CDR3 is made up of 14 amino acids. The V gene's germline CDR1 is SEHNR and CDR2 FQNEAQ (reference sequence). Trimming stripped 6 bases from V and 4 bases from J, with 12 bases between. This CDR3 reads CASRPQGITGELFF. The CDR3 coding sequence is TGTGCCAGCAGACCCCAGGGTATCACCGGGGAGCTGTTTTTT.

The V and J genes are TRBV9 and TRBJ2-5; 9 nucleotides match TRBD2. The V and J ends lost 4 bases and 2 bases, in that order; junction bases with no gene match: 15. The CDR3 loop spans 18 amino acids. The germline V gene encodes CDR1 SGDLS and CDR2 YYNGEE. CDR3 coding DNA: TGTGCCAGCAGCTTCACCGCCCCCGGGCTAGCGGGGCAAGAGACCCAGTACTTC. As protein: CASSFTAPGLAGQETQYF.